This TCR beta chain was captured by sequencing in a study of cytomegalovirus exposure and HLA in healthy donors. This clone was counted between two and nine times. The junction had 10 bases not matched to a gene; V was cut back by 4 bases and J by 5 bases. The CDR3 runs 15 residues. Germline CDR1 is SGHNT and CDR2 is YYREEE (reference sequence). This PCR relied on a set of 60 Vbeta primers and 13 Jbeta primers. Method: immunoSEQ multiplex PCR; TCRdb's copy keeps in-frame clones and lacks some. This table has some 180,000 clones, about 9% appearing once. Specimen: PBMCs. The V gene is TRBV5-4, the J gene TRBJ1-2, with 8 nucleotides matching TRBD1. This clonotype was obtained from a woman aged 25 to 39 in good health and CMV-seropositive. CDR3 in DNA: TGTGCCAGCAGCGCTCAGGGGGCAGGCCTATATGGCTACACCTTC. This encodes CASSAQGAGLYGYTF.